This T cell receptor beta chain was found in a study of CD8+ T cells in alopecia areata (dated by TCRdb to 2016 to 2018). Regarding the research as a whole: Treated patients were enrolled in an open-label pilot trial of oral tofacitinib, 5 to 10 mg twice daily, for moderate-to-severe alopecia areata. Tofacitinib was given for 6 to 18 months, followed by 6 months of follow-up off drug to assess delayed response and recurrence. To study T cell clonal expansion in alopecia areata, the researchers applied high-throughput TCRbeta sequencing to both the C3H/HeJ mouse model and human patients. Human TCRbeta sequencing covered scalp tissue and sorted CD4+ and CD8+ peripheral blood T cells from patchy and totalis/universalis alopecia areata patients and healthy controls. Patients on tofacitinib were biopsied at baseline and after 4 and 24 weeks of treatment, and several of the patients also had a later scalp biopsy. Clonality in the scalp was compared among normal scalp (n=4), patchy alopecia areata scalp (n=8), and alopecia totalis/universalis scalp (n=8). RNA came from the PAXgene miRNA kit for fixed scalp, the miRNeasy kit for PBMCs, and the RNeasy kit for mouse skin. TCRbeta CDR3 regions were amplified by immunoSEQ multiplex PCR with 35 Vbeta forward and 13 Jbeta reverse primers. Beyond this particular receptor, the publication reports: Lesional scalp, especially in alopecia totalis/universalis, showed higher clonality and more expanded CD8+ clones than normal scalp, suggesting antigenic drive. Shared TCR sequences between patients were less evident than in mice, which may be partly attributable to HLA diversity in the patient population. Scalp TCR repertoire analysis is complicated because resident alphabeta T cells in normal human skin are also sequenced, whereas mouse skin is dominated by gammadelta T cells.

The library was built by means of the immunoSEQ multiplex PCR assay. RNA was extracted from all samples and reverse transcribed into cDNA, which served as template for TCR sequencing. First-strand cDNA was synthesized with SuperScript III using a 2:1 mix of oligo-dT and random hexamers. A synthetic immune receptor repertoire was used to gauge amplification bias, and whatever bias remained was removed computationally. The published analysis was carried out like this. Raw reads were preprocessed to remove errors, and CDR3 was defined according to IMGT conventions as the region from the conserved cysteine to phenylalanine. Clonality was computed by normalizing Shannon entropy by log2 of the number of productive unique TCRs and subtracting the result from 1. CD4 or CD8 identity of scalp clones was inferred by cross-referencing scalp TCRbeta sequences with sorted blood CD4 and CD8 repertoires. This is the immuneACCESS table as TCRdb keeps it, with only in-frame sequences that have V and J called. A part of the clones is gone; compared with another copy, unresolved V genes explain less than half, and the rest is unexplained. V and J calls and clone size are those listed in that table; D and trimming were worked out from the DNA. The table for this sample lists 100,000 to 150,000 clones; around 50% of them were counted only once. The ten most abundant clones make up less than 5.5% of the sample.

The time point tag for this specimen amounts to: baseline before oral tofacitinib. From alopecia areata patients, peripheral blood was collected along with lesional scalp punch biopsies. PBMCs were isolated by density centrifugation and stained for CD3, CD4 and CD8, after which CD4+ and CD8+ T cells were sorted on a FACSAria. V lost 8 bases and J lost 5 bases, and the count of bases not matched to a germline gene is 6. The CDR1 and CDR2 encoded by the germline V gene are SNHLY and FYNNEI. The CDR3 covers 13 residues, taking in both the cysteine and the phenylalanine. Here the CDR3 DNA is all that survives: 39 bases in frame from base 1. Details on this clone: Its antigen has not been determined. One base away there is no much larger clone; base qualities are not given.

This receptor chain uses TRBV2 and TRBJ1-1; 9 junctional bases match TRBD1. The sequencing used CD4+ T cells sorted from blood, collected at week 0. The sequence was obtained from a human donor with alopecia areata. The DNA sequence is given as TGTGCCAGCCGGGGACAGGGAAGTACTGAAGCTTTCTTT. This yields the protein CASRGQGSTEAFF. Reference TRBV2 and TRBJ1-1 proteins supply the regions before and after the CDR3; the full variable domain is: EPEVTQTPSHQVTQMGQEVILRCVPISNHLYFYWYRQILGQKVEFLVSFYNNEISEKSEIFDDQFSVERPDGSNFTLKIRSTKLEDSAMYFCASRGQGSTEAFFGQGTRLTVV.